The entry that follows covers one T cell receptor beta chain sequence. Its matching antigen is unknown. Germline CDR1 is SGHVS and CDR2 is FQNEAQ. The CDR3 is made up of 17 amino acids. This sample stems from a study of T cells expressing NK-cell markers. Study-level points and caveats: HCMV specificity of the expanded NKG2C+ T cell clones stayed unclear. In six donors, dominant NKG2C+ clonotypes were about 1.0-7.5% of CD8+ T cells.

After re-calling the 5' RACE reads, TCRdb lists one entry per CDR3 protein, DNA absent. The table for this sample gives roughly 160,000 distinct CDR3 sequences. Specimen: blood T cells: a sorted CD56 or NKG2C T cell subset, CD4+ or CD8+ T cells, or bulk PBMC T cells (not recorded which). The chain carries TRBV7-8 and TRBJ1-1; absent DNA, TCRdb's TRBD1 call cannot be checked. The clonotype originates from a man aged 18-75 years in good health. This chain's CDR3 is CASSLEDREVQNTEAFF.